The 9 T cell receptor beta chains given below trace back to one sample, sequenced in a study of T-cell memory formation after mild COVID-19. Via MiXCR, TCRdb re-called the 5' RACE reads, giving one row per CDR3 protein. The sample lists fewer than 150,000 distinct CDR3 sequences; about a fifth were seen once. The source material was PBMCs or a T cell subset sorted from them (not recorded which). The receptors stem from a man aged 18 to 35 who had mild COVID-19 (a few samples of this study predate the infection). Cell type and time point are not known.

The gene calls are TRBV24-1 and TRBJ1-3; D remains ambiguous. The CDR3 totals 11 residues. V gave up 7 bases and J gave up 2 bases, with 2 bases separating them. Germline V gene lookup returns CDR1 KGHDR and CDR2 SFDVKD. CDR3 loop: CATRAGNTIYF. Here the CDR3 DNA reads TGTGCCACCAGGGCTGGAAACACCATATATTTT.

There are a few counts of this clonotype. The V call is TRBV7-8, the J call TRBJ2-1, with 10 bases aligning to TRBD2. CDR3 size: 14 residues. Looked up from germline, CDR1 is SGHVS and CDR2 is FQNEAQ. With 7 bases clipped from V and 11 bases from J, the junction kept 11 bases outside the gene matches. The chain's CDR3 is CASTPGLAGAQQFF. The CDR3 region has the DNA TGTGCCAGCACCCCGGGGCTAGCGGGGGCCCAGCAGTTCTTC.

Only a few counts were recorded for this clonotype. The rearrangement joins TRBV6-5 to TRBJ2-5; TRBD1 agrees at 7 bases. The V segment lost 4 bases and the J segment 5 bases; nucleotides outside the gene matches: 19. CDR1 MNHEY and CDR2 SVGAGI come from the germline V gene. This CDR3 comprises 18 residues. CDR3 residues: CASSSFFPGQPLGETQYF. The CDR3 DNA is TGTGCCAGCAGTTCATTCTTCCCGGGACAGCCGCTCGGGGAGACCCAGTACTTC.

This chain joins TRBV4-1 and TRBJ2-7; 12 bases match TRBD1. V trimming: 6 bases; J trimming: 3 bases; junction bases outside the gene matches: 15. Germline values: CDR1 MGHRA, CDR2 YSYEKL. This CDR3 is 18 amino acids long. CDR3 loop: CASSRTGTGGAGSYEQYF. DNA of the CDR3: TGCGCCAGCAGTCGTACCGGGACAGGGGGCGCGGGAAGCTACGAGCAGTACTTC.

This sequence joins TRBV12-3 or TRBV12-4 and TRBJ1-2; 7 bases line up with TRBD1. V gave up 5 bases and J gave up 3 bases; unmatched junction bases: 6. This CDR3 comprises 14 residues. The CDR3 DNA reads as TGTGCCAGCAGTCAAAGCGGACAGGACTATGGCTACACCTTC. As protein: CASSQSGQDYGYTF.

There are a few counts of this clonotype. The chain recombines TRBV19 with TRBJ1-1; D is possibly TRBD1 (5 bases). The CDR3 runs to 12 residues. Trimming took 3 bases from V and 5 from J, leaving 7 bases between them. Germline CDR1 LNHDA, CDR2 SQIVND (reference sequence). CDR3: CASSIRGTEAFF. The CDR3 region has the DNA TGTGCCAGTAGTATTAGGGGAACTGAAGCTTTCTTT. Full variable domain (outside the CDR3, taken from reference TRBV19 and TRBJ1-1): DGGITQSPKYLFRKEGQNVTLSCEQNLNHDAMYWYRQDPGQGLRLIYYSQIVNDFQKGDIAEGYSVSREKKESFPLTVTSAQKNPTAFYLCASSIRGTEAFFGQGTRLTVV.

The chain is built from TRBV27 and TRBJ1-5, with TRBD1 matching over 9 bases. The CDR3 is made up of 14 amino acids. Germline CDR1 MNHEY, CDR2 SMNVEV (reference sequence). V lost 6 bases and J lost 4; bases outside the gene matches: 4. The CDR3 loop is CASRGQGYNQPQHF. CDR3 DNA sequence: TGTGCCAGCAGAGGACAGGGGTATAATCAGCCCCAGCATTTT.

This chain uses TRBV25-1 with TRBJ2-2, with D possibly TRBD2 on 6 matching bases. Germline V gene sequence: CDR1 MGHDK, CDR2 SYGVNS. The CDR3 loop spans 13 amino acids. The V and J ends lost 3 bases and 6 bases respectively, with 8 bases between them. The CDR3 region is CASSDWGAGELFF. The CDR3 bases are TGTGCCAGCAGTGATTGGGGGGCCGGGGAGCTGTTTTTT.

This clonotype was seen a handful of times. This chain uses TRBV4-3 with TRBJ2-7; the match to TRBD2 covers 7 bases. Germline CDR1 and CDR2: LGHNA and YSLEER. This CDR3 is built from 16 residues. With 4 bases clipped from V and 1 base from J, the junction kept 10 bases outside the gene matches. CDR3 protein: CASSPLTGGPSYEQYF. The CDR3 DNA sequence: TGCGCCAGCAGCCCGCTCACGGGGGGTCCTTCCTACGAGCAGTACTTC.